This T cell receptor (beta chain) was captured in a study of cytomegalovirus exposure and HLA in healthy donors. With 6 bases clipped from V and 5 bases from J, the junction kept 5 bases outside the gene matches. CDR3 length: 13 amino acids. Germline CDR1 and CDR2: MNHEY and SMNVEV (reference sequence). Healthy people donating bone marrow made up the donors. The PCR had 60 Vbeta and 13 Jbeta primers. Assay used: immunoSEQ multiplex PCR; TCRdb lists only in-frame clones, some missing. The sample lists 35,000 to 40,000 clones, approximately 71% occurring once. Specimen: PBMCs. The chain employs TRBV27 and TRBJ2-7; TRBD1 matches at 9 bases. The clonotype comes from a man aged 50 to 59 in good health and CMV-seropositive. CDR3 amino acids: CASRVTGGNEQYF. The CDR3 DNA follows: TGTGCCAGCAGGGTGACAGGGGGAAACGAGCAGTACTTC.